Each of the 30 T cell receptor beta chains below was sequenced from the same sample in a study of OX40 agonist ivuxolimab in advanced cancers. The protocol was immunoSEQ multiplex PCR, while the TCRdb copy is restricted to in-frame clones and leaves out a portion. The table lists 57,000 or so clones, roughly 90% of them singletons. The sequencing here drew on CD4+ or CD8+ T cells sorted from blood, taken in a trial of the OX40 agonist ivuxolimab. Receptor source: an adult with an advanced solid tumor such as melanoma, head and neck, liver or kidney cancer.

J is TRBJ1-1 and V is TRBV18, with TRBD1 matching over 10 bases. Germline CDR1 reads KGHSH; CDR2 reads LQKENI. The CDR3 covers 14 residues. V lost 1 base to trimming and J lost 4 bases; unmatched junction nucleotides: 0. In DNA, the CDR3 is TGTGCCAGCTCACCACGGGACAGGGGCACTGAAGCTTTCTTT. This encodes CASSPRDRGTEAFF.

The CDR3 DNA follows: TGTGCCACCAGCAGAGATCGGGGACAGAATTACAATGAGCAGTTCTTC. It specifies CATSRDRGQNYNEQFF. The rearrangement uses TRBV15 and TRBJ2-1, with 7 bases lining up with TRBD1. V trimming: 0 bases; J trimming: 4 bases; junction bases outside the gene matches: 6. The CDR3 spans 16 residues. CDR1 and CDR2 from the germline V gene are LNHNV and YYDKDF (reference sequence).

CDR3 sequence reads: CASSISVYGYTF. CDR3 sequence (DNA): TGTGCCAGTAGTATTTCAGTGTATGGCTACACCTTC. This rearrangement joins TRBV19 to TRBJ1-2; D gene unclear. CDR3 length: 12 residues. Germline V CDR1 and CDR2: LNHDA, SQIVND (reference sequence). Trimming cost V 3 bases and J 5 bases, with 7 bases left between them.

This chain connects TRBV11-2 to TRBJ2-7, with D unclear. Germline V lookup: CDR1 SGHAT, CDR2 FQNNGV. V shed 6 bases and J shed 5 bases, with 5 bases lying between them. The CDR3 consists of 10 residues. DNA of the CDR3: TGTGCCAGCAGGAAAGACGAGCAGTACTTC. Protein: CASRKDEQYF.

The J gene is TRBJ1-5, the V gene TRBV6-5; D perhaps matches TRBD1 (6 bases). Germline-derived CDR1 and CDR2 are MNHEY and SVGAGI. The CDR3 extends over 14 amino acids. V dropped 6 bases and J dropped 0 bases, with 9 bases sitting between them. This CDR3 reads CASRTGGSNQPQHF. In DNA, the CDR3 is TGTGCCAGCAGGACAGGAGGTAGCAATCAGCCCCAGCATTTT.

This chain joins TRBV10-3 and TRBJ1-1, with D possibly being TRBD1 (6 bases). The V gene lost 7 bases and the J gene lost 7 bases, with 16 bases spanning the gap. Germline CDR1 and CDR2: ENHRY and SYGVKD. The CDR3 sequence is 13 residues long. CDR3 loop: CAIMGNQGNEAFF. CDR3 nucleotide sequence: TGTGCCATCATGGGAAATCAGGGGAATGAAGCTTTCTTT.

In this sample, this clone turned up once. V is TRBV6-1 and J is TRBJ1-1; D uncertain. Germline-derived CDR1 and CDR2 are MNHNS and SASEGT. The ends were cut back, 5 bases at V and 1 base at J, with 11 bases in the middle. The CDR3 contains 14 residues. The CDR3: CASSPGPTNTEAFF. Written as DNA, the CDR3 is TGTGCCAGCAGTCCAGGACCAACGAACACTGAAGCTTTCTTT.

The gene calls are TRBV5-1 and TRBJ2-7, with 7 bases that match TRBD2. From germline, CDR1 is SGHRS and CDR2 YFSETQ. J gave up 1 base and V 0 bases, and 4 bases lay outside the gene matches. The CDR3 spans 15 residues. Here the CDR3 DNA reads TGCGCCAGCAGCTTGGGCGGGAGAGGGTCCTACGAGCAGTACTTC. It translates to CASSLGGRGSYEQYF.

The chain employs TRBV5-1 and TRBJ1-4, with D uncertain. Germline lookup yields CDR1 SGHRS and CDR2 YFSETQ. V was cut by 5 bases and J by 3 bases, with 8 bases left in between. This CDR3 spans 13 amino acids. CDR3 amino acids: CASSLSPNEKLFF. CDR3 nucleotide sequence: TGCGCCAGCAGTCTTAGTCCTAATGAAAAACTGTTTTTT.

J is TRBJ2-3 and V is TRBV7-8; TRBD2 matches 9 bases. Germline CDR1 reads SGHVS; CDR2 reads FQNEAQ. The CDR3 loop spans 15 amino acids. V lost 5 bases and J lost 4; bases outside the gene matches: 7. The chain's CDR3 is CASSPTGGGADTQYF. The CDR3 nucleotides are TGTGCCAGCAGCCCGACGGGCGGGGGGGCAGATACGCAGTATTTT.

The rearrangement links TRBV6-5 to TRBJ2-7; 8 bases are a match to TRBD1. The germline gives CDR1 MNHEY, CDR2 SVGAGI. CDR3 length equals 14 residues. After removal of 5 bases from V and 5 bases from J, the junction contained 8 bases not matched to a gene. CDR3 in DNA: TGTGCCAGCAGTCCCCAGGGGGCCAAGAACGAGCAGTACTTC. This sequence encodes CASSPQGAKNEQYF.

This chain links TRBV19 with TRBJ2-7; D remains unclear. Germline V gene lookup returns CDR1 LNHDA and CDR2 SQIVND (reference sequence). The CDR3 extends over 12 amino acids. With 5 bases removed from V and 5 bases from J, the gap between germline ends came to 10 bases. CDR3 amino acids: CASSPSQDEQYF. As DNA, the CDR3 is TGTGCCAGTAGTCCTTCCCAGGACGAGCAGTACTTC.

The V call is TRBV5-1, the J call TRBJ2-1; tentative D call: TRBD2 (6 bases). This CDR3 is 15 amino acids long. The V gene lost 0 bases and the J gene lost 12 bases, with 19 bases spanning the gap. Germline V CDR1 and CDR2: SGHRS, YFSETQ. In DNA form, the CDR3 reads TGCGCCAGCAGCTTGGGGACTCGCCCGCGGGGTGGGCAGTTCTTC. Translated, it gives CASSLGTRPRGGQFF.

The chain combines TRBV18 with TRBJ2-2, with 8 bases identical to TRBD1. The V segment lost 3 bases and the J segment 6 bases; nucleotides outside the gene matches: 0. The CDR3 has 13 amino acids. Germline V gene sequence: CDR1 KGHSH, CDR2 LQKENI. The CDR3: CASSPTGAGELFF. In DNA form, the CDR3 reads TGTGCCAGCTCACCGACAGGGGCCGGGGAGCTGTTTTTT.

J is TRBJ2-3 and V is TRBV5-8; a possible D gene is TRBD1 (6 bases). This CDR3 region has 14 residues. Germline V CDR1 and CDR2: SGHTS, YDEGEE. Trimming took off 0 bases at V and 6 bases at J, with 11 bases between the two ends. The CDR3 DNA reads as TGTGCCAGCAGCTTGGGACAGGATTTTGATACGCAGTATTTT. Protein product: CASSLGQDFDTQYF.

V usage is TRBV6-1 and J usage is TRBJ1-2; tentative D call: TRBD1 (5 bases). Per the germline V gene, CDR1 is MNHNS and CDR2 is SASEGT. The CDR3 covers 12 residues. V was pared by 8 bases and J by 8 bases, with 15 bases between. The CDR3 loop is CASSTSKGGYTF. DNA of the CDR3: TGTGCCAGCTCGACCTCGAAGGGGGGCTACACCTTC.

The V call is TRBV29-1, the J call TRBJ2-5; TRBD1 is a possible D gene (5 bases). V dropped 8 bases and J dropped 4 bases, with 14 bases sitting between them. The length of the CDR3 is 12 residues. CDR1 is SQVTM, CDR2 ANQGSEA, per germline. The CDR3 sequence is CSHVGPGETQYF. CDR3 DNA: TGCAGCCATGTGGGGCCGGGAGAGACCCAGTACTTC.

V usage is TRBV6-1 and J usage is TRBJ1-5; D gene ambiguous. The CDR3 runs to 14 residues. Trimming left V 7 bases short and J 2 bases short, with 12 bases between. The V gene's germline CDR1 is MNHNS and CDR2 SASEGT. Here the CDR3 DNA reads TGTGCCAGCAACCCTAGCGGGGGCAATCAGCCCCAGCATTTT. Translating it yields CASNPSGGNQPQHF.

The rearrangement joins TRBV27 to TRBJ1-2; D uncertain. CDR1 is MNHEY, CDR2 SMNVEV, per germline (reference sequence). This CDR3 has 15 residues. The V end lost 5 bases, the J end lost 7 bases, and 20 bases lay between the germline ends. The CDR3 loop is CASSRLRDGNSGYTF. CDR3 DNA sequence: TGTGCCAGCAGTCGACTTAGAGACGGTAATAGTGGCTACACCTTC.

V usage is TRBV10-2 and J usage is TRBJ1-3, with 7 bases fitting TRBD1. CDR1 and CDR2 from the germline V gene are WSHSY and SAAADI. The CDR3 contains 15 residues. V lost 6 bases, J lost 0 bases, and 5 bases stayed unmatched. DNA for the CDR3: TGCGCCAGCAGGGTAGGGACAGACTCTGGAAACACCATATATTTT. Translated: CASRVGTDSGNTIYF.

The V gene is TRBV14, the J gene TRBJ1-2; D gene ambiguous. CDR1 SGHDN and CDR2 FVKESK come from the germline V gene. The CDR3 sequence is 13 residues long. V gave up 6 bases and J gave up 4 bases, with 12 bases separating them. The CDR3 sequence: CASSPDYSYGYTF. As DNA, the CDR3 is TGTGCCAGCAGTCCCGACTACTCCTATGGCTACACCTTC.

This sequence joins TRBV6-5 and TRBJ1-1; 8 nucleotides align to TRBD1. Germline assignment: CDR1 MNHEY and CDR2 SVGAGI. V shed 5 bases and J 10 bases; nucleotides not matched to a gene: 12. The CDR3 is made up of 14 amino acids. This CDR3 reads CASSGPHRDRGAFF. The DNA for the CDR3 is TGTGCCAGCAGTGGTCCCCACCGTGACAGGGGAGCTTTCTTT.

This sequence joins TRBV5-1 and TRBJ2-3; D remains unclear. Germline V lookup: CDR1 SGHRS, CDR2 YFSETQ. The length of the CDR3 is 14 residues. V shed 0 bases and J shed 2 bases, with 7 bases lying between them. This chain's CDR3 is CASSLDGNTDTQYF. CDR3 in DNA: TGCGCCAGCAGCTTGGACGGCAACACAGATACGCAGTATTTT.

V usage is TRBV23-1 and J usage is TRBJ1-1, with no clear D. TRBV23-1 is noted as an ORF with a role that remains uncertain. The ends were cut back, 2 bases at V and 4 bases at J, with 14 bases in the middle. The CDR3 spans 15 residues. CDR3 sequence: CASSQEGVEGTEAFF. The CDR3 DNA reads as TGCGCCAGCAGTCAAGAAGGAGTCGAGGGCACTGAAGCTTTCTTT.

The chain has TRBV5-1 and TRBJ1-1; D is undetermined. Germline V gene lookup returns CDR1 SGHRS and CDR2 YFSETQ. The CDR3 runs 14 residues. V was cut by 0 bases and J by 1 base, with 7 bases left in between. Here the CDR3 reads CASSLADPNTEAFF. The CDR3 region has the DNA TGCGCCAGCAGCTTGGCAGACCCGAACACTGAAGCTTTCTTT.

The rearrangement joins TRBV4-1 to TRBJ2-1; the match to TRBD1 covers 7 bases. V was pared by 4 bases and J by 9 bases, with 6 bases of the junction left unmatched. Germline loops: CDR1 MGHRA, CDR2 YSYEKL. The CDR3 runs to 13 residues. CDR3 region: CASSRSAGGEQFF. As DNA, the CDR3 is TGCGCCAGCAGCCGTAGCGCAGGGGGTGAGCAGTTCTTC.

The chain links TRBV9 to TRBJ2-3, with a weak D call TRBD2 (6 bases). Germline loops: CDR1 SGDLS, CDR2 YYNGEE. The V and J ends lost 2 bases and 5 bases respectively, with 15 bases between them. The CDR3 runs 15 residues. The CDR3 DNA reads TGTGCCAGCAGCGTTCGGGGGACCGGGGGAGATACGCAGTATTTT. Translated: CASSVRGTGGDTQYF. The full variable domain, its missing parts supplied by reference TRBV9 and TRBJ2-3, is DSGVTQTPKHLITATGQRVTLRCSPRSGDLSVYWYQQSLDQGLQFLIQYYNGEERAKGNILERFSAQQFPDLHSELNLSSLELGDSALYFCASSVRGTGGDTQYFGPGTRLTVL.

This chain joins TRBV9 and TRBJ1-3; D uncertain. The CDR3 runs to 12 residues. V was clipped by 6 bases and J by 4 bases, with 8 bases between them. CDR1 is SGDLS and CDR2 is YYNGEE in the germline V gene. CDR3 loop: CASTPGGNTIYF. For the CDR3, the DNA is TGTGCCAGCACCCCGGGGGGAAACACCATATATTTT. Full variable domain (remainder filled in from reference TRBV9 and TRBJ1-3): DSGVTQTPKHLITATGQRVTLRCSPRSGDLSVYWYQQSLDQGLQFLIQYYNGEERAKGNILERFSAQQFPDLHSELNLSSLELGDSALYFCASTPGGNTIYFGEGSWLTVV.

V gene TRBV19 combines with J gene TRBJ1-3, with 7 bases that match TRBD1. V shed 7 bases and J 3 bases; nucleotides not matched to a gene: 12. This CDR3 contains 16 residues. Germline CDR1 and CDR2: LNHDA and SQIVND (reference sequence). As DNA, the CDR3 is TGTGCCAGTATTGATGTCAGGGGGGCGAGTGGAAACACCATATATTTT. Its translation: CASIDVRGASGNTIYF.

This chain uses TRBV25-1 with TRBJ1-1, with 8 nucleotides matching TRBD1. The CDR3 sequence is 13 residues long. Germline V CDR1 and CDR2: MGHDK, SYGVNS. After removal of 3 bases from V and 10 bases from J, the junction contained 7 bases not matched to a gene. CDR3 region: CASSETGEPGAFF. The CDR3 DNA follows: TGTGCCAGCAGTGAGACAGGGGAGCCGGGAGCTTTCTTT.